The sequence of this T cell receptor (beta chain) was determined in a study of technical replicates of blood from a few donors (dated by TCRdb to about 2017). The CDR1 and CDR2 encoded by the germline V gene are SGHRS and YFSETQ. From the cysteine up to the phenylalanine, the CDR3 has a length of 13 residues. CDR3 DNA only is kept here, 39 bases in frame from base 1. V is shortened by 0 bases, J by 7 bases, and the region joining them spans 8 bases. About this clone itself: Its antigen has not been determined. It has no much larger one-base neighbor in the sample; base qualities were not kept.

The method was the immunoSEQ multiplex PCR assay. TCRdb stores this immuneACCESS table with in-frame sequences only. Part of the clones is absent; in the studies checked, under half of the shortfall reflects unresolved V genes, and no reason is known for the rest. Counted in this sample were around 68,000 clones; around 92% of them appeared once. The ten largest clones take up 0.37% of the sample. This receptor was identified in a human donor in good health. Some clones in this sample may be carry-over from other donors' samples. The sequencing sample was made of T cells isolated from PBMCs. The V and J segments used are TRBV5-1 and TRBJ2-1; possibly the D gene is TRBD1, per 5 matching bases. The CDR3 protein: CASSLAKGNEQFF. The DNA sequence is as follows: TGCGCCAGCAGCTTGGCCAAGGGGAATGAGCAGTTCTTC.